This T cell receptor (beta chain) was documented in a study of OX40 agonist ivuxolimab in advanced cancers. On the study more broadly: Ivuxolimab, an agonist antibody against OX40 (CD134), was given to patients. Earlier treatment with anti-PD-1, anti-PD-L1 or anti-CTLA-4 was permitted, and under 50% had received some. Ivuxolimab doses were 0.01, 0.1, 0.3, 1.5, 3 or 10 mg/kg every 2 weeks.

Trimming pared 6 bases from V and 9 bases from J, leaving 12 bases between. Germline lookup yields CDR1 SQVTM and CDR2 ANQGSEA. The length of the CDR3 is 11 residues. Blood got drawn at baseline, again on cycle 4 day 1, and then on cycle 7 day 1. Assay used: immunoSEQ multiplex PCR; TCRdb lists only in-frame clones, some missing. There are approximately 20,000 clones in the sample; around 80% occur only once, and roughly 24% lies in the top ten. This TCR derives from an adult with an advanced solid tumor such as melanoma, head and neck, liver or kidney cancer. This chain connects TRBV29-1 to TRBJ2-1; possibly TRBD1 for D (5 bases). The sample was CD4+ or CD8+ T cells sorted from blood, taken in a trial of the OX40 agonist ivuxolimab. The CDR3 spells CSVLSRGEQFF. CDR3 DNA sequence: TGCAGCGTCCTCAGTAGGGGTGAGCAGTTCTTC.